The 21 T cell receptor beta chains given below trace back to one sample, sequenced in a study of blood T cells in healthy people across ages. Through a sample-barcoded 5' primer and a J-beta primer mix, a second PCR was run for roughly 6 to 12 cycles. MiXCR, run by TCRdb on the 5' RACE reads, gives a single entry per CDR3 protein. Among 650,000 to 900,000 distinct CDR3 sequences, 62% were seen once, and the ten largest hold 28%. The sequencing input was blood. The receptors were gathered from a man between 25 and 39 years old in good health.

The J gene is TRBJ2-7, the V gene TRBV29-1, with TRBD2 identical over 14 bases. Germline V gene sequence: CDR1 SQVTM, CDR2 ANQGSEA. This CDR3 spans 14 amino acids. Unmatched junction bases numbered 3, after V lost 6 bases and J lost 2 bases. For the CDR3, the DNA is TGCAGCGTGACGACTAGCGGGGGGGCCTACGAGCAGTACTTC. Translation gives CSVTTSGGAYEQYF.

On this clonotype itself: At one end, the junction sequence differs from germline, possibly due to a read error. The rearrangement uses TRBV18 and TRBJ2-1, with a tentative D call TRBD1 (6 bases). Germline CDR1 KGHSH, CDR2 LQKENI. CDR3 size: 18 residues. As DNA, the CDR3 is TGTGTCAGCTCACCTGAATGGAACAGGGCCAGCTCCTACAATGAGCAGTTCTTC. Its translation: CVSSPEWNRASSYNEQFF.

The table lists this clonotype with a few counts. The chain has TRBV6-5 and TRBJ2-7; the D gene is possibly TRBD1 (6 bases). Germline loops: CDR1 MNHEY, CDR2 SVGAGI. The CDR3 is 17 amino acids. With 0 bases removed from V and 2 bases from J, the gap between germline ends came to 17 bases. CDR3 sequence: CASSYSNAGVETYEQYF. CDR3 coding DNA: TGTGCCAGCAGTTACTCGAACGCAGGGGTTGAGACCTACGAGCAGTACTTC.

The V call is TRBV2, the J call TRBJ2-7, with 9 bases identical to TRBD2. V lost 3 bases to trimming and J lost 9 bases; unmatched junction nucleotides: 9. CDR3 length: 14 amino acids. CDR1 is SNHLY and CDR2 is FYNNEI in the germline V gene. The CDR3 here is CASSDVAGEILQYF. Here the CDR3 DNA reads TGTGCCAGCAGTGATGTAGCGGGGGAAATTCTGCAGTACTTC.

The rearrangement uses TRBV6-2 or TRBV6-3 and TRBJ1-1, with D tentatively TRBD1 (5 bases). V was trimmed by 2 bases and J by 3 bases, leaving 16 bases between them. Per the germline V gene, CDR1 is MNHEY and CDR2 is SVGEGT. The CDR3 is 16 residues long. In DNA, the CDR3 is TGTGCCAGCAGTTACGAAAGGGGCGGCGGGGACACTGAAGCTTTCTTT. Encoded protein: CASSYERGGGDTEAFF.

The rearrangement uses TRBV12-3 or TRBV12-4 and TRBJ2-3; D tentatively reads TRBD1 or TRBD2 (6 bases each). V lost 6 bases to trimming and J lost 2 bases, with 18 bases between them. The CDR3 spans 16 residues. CDR3: CASSLGGGGPTDTQYF. DNA for the CDR3: TGTGCCAGCAGCCTCGGAGGTGGGGGGCCCACAGATACGCAGTATTTT.

The rearrangement uses TRBV4-3 and TRBJ2-2; D is unclear. V lost 1 base and J lost 8, with 14 bases in between. Germline assignment: CDR1 LGHNA and CDR2 YSLEER. The CDR3 is made up of 15 amino acids. The CDR3 is CASSQAMVLSGELFF. The CDR3 nucleotides read TGCGCCAGCAGCCAAGCGATGGTCCTAAGTGGGGAGCTGTTTTTT.

On this clonotype itself: Its ends do not fully match the called genes, so a read error is possible. V is TRBV5-1 and J is TRBJ2-3; D might be TRBD1 or TRBD2, each matching 6 bases. The CDR3 loop spans 15 amino acids. Germline CDR1 and CDR2: SGHRS and YFSETQ. DNA of the CDR3: TGCGCCGGCAGAGTGAGGGGGGATCCCACAGATACGCAGTATTTT. This encodes CAGRVRGDPTDTQYF.

The gene calls are TRBV9 and TRBJ2-3; 10 positions match TRBD2. The germline V gene encodes CDR1 SGDLS and CDR2 YYNGEE. After removal of 6 bases from V and 4 bases from J, the junction contained 2 bases not matched to a gene. This CDR3 is 13 amino acids long. The DNA for the CDR3 is TGTGCCAGCAAAAGCGGGGGGGCAGATACGCAGTATTTT. It yields the protein CASKSGGADTQYF.

The gene calls are TRBV7-2 and TRBJ2-3; TRBD1 might be the D (5 bases). Germline CDR1 reads SGHTA; CDR2 reads FQGNSA. The CDR3 runs to 15 residues. The V end was cut by 6 bases, the J end by 0 bases, with 13 bases between. The CDR3 sequence is CASSLQVFSTDTQYF. The CDR3, as DNA: TGTGCCAGCAGTTTACAGGTCTTTAGCACAGATACGCAGTATTTT.

The V call is TRBV29-1, the J call TRBJ2-1; unclear D gene. The CDR3 runs to 14 residues. Looked up from germline, CDR1 is SQVTM and CDR2 is ANQGSEA. Between the trimmed V and J ends, which lost 2 bases and 3 bases, there was a span of 11 bases. The CDR3 DNA reads as TGCAGCGTTGAACGTGGCGGAGACTACAATGAGCAGTTCTTC. As protein: CSVERGGDYNEQFF.

The chain recombines TRBV12-3 or TRBV12-4 with TRBJ1-2, with D unclear. V gave up 6 bases and J gave up 6 bases, with 23 bases separating them. The CDR3 consists of 16 residues. The CDR3 coding sequence is TGTGCCAGCAGCCAAGGACCGGGAGAGACTGGGGATGGCTACACCTTC. It specifies CASSQGPGETGDGYTF.

The J gene is TRBJ2-7, the V gene TRBV7-2, with 7 bases aligning to TRBD2. CDR3 length equals 16 residues. Losses at the gene ends were 0 bases for V and 0 bases for J; bases not matched to a gene: 5. Germline V gene data show CDR1 as SGHTA and CDR2 as FQGNSA. The CDR3 DNA sequence: TGTGCCAGCAGCTTAGCGGGACTACCTTACTCCTACGAGCAGTACTTC. Protein sequence: CASSLAGLPYSYEQYF.

The chain carries TRBV5-1 and TRBJ2-3; no definite D call. The CDR3 totals 14 residues. Per the germline V gene, CDR1 is SGHRS and CDR2 is YFSETQ. V was pared by 4 bases and J by 4 bases, with 13 bases between. CDR3 sequence (DNA): TGCGCCAGCAGCCAAGCACCGCGCGCAGATACGCAGTATTTT. Translation: CASSQAPRADTQYF. The entire variable domain, with the rest obtained from reference TRBV5-1 and TRBJ2-3, is as follows: KAGVTQTPRYLIKTRGQQVTLSCSPISGHRSVSWYQQTPGQGLQFLFEYFSETQRNKGNFPGRFSGRQFSNSRSEMNVSTLELGDSALYLCASSQAPRADTQYFGPGTRLTVL.

The chain carries TRBV7-2 and TRBJ2-3, with a weak D call TRBD2 (6 bases). V lost 4 bases, J lost 3 bases, and 17 bases lay in between. In germline, CDR1 is SGHTA, CDR2 FQGNSA. The CDR3 consists of 16 residues. The CDR3 DNA reads as TGTGCCAGCAGCTCTTATTACGGGGGATTTACAGATACGCAGTATTTT. Protein sequence: CASSSYYGGFTDTQYF. The full variable domain, completed using reference TRBV7-2 and TRBJ2-3, is GAGVSQSPSNKVTEKGKDVELRCDPISGHTALYWYRQSLGQGLEFLIYFQGNSAPDKSGLPSDRFSAERTGGSVSTLTIQRTQQEDSAVYLCASSSYYGGFTDTQYFGPGTRLTVL.

The chain is built from TRBV6-5 and TRBJ2-7; D is perhaps TRBD1 or TRBD2 (5 bases each). This CDR3 has 16 residues. The ends were cut back, 5 bases at V and 4 bases at J, with 21 bases in the middle. Germline lookup yields CDR1 MNHEY and CDR2 SVGAGI. CDR3 in DNA: TGTGCCAGCAGTCAGGGCTTGGACTTGACCCTTTACGAGCAGTACTTC. Its protein product is CASSQGLDLTLYEQYF.

The chain joins TRBV20-1 to TRBJ2-5; possible D gene TRBD2, 5 bases. V lost 6 bases to trimming and J lost 6 bases, with 23 bases between them. The germline V gene has CDR1 DFQATT and CDR2 SNEGSKA (reference sequence). The CDR3 covers 15 residues. CDR3 sequence: CSAPQAQAGWKTQYF. Here the CDR3 DNA reads TGCAGTGCCCCCCAAGCGCAGGCGGGCTGGAAGACCCAGTACTTC.

This clonotype was seen a few times. The J gene is TRBJ2-5, the V gene TRBV7-9; TRBD2 matches 7 bases. The CDR3 is 15 amino acids. V lost 5 bases to trimming and J lost 5 bases; unmatched junction nucleotides: 11. Germline CDR1 and CDR2: SEHNR and FQNEAQ (reference sequence). The CDR3 DNA is TGTGCCAGCAGCCCACGCCTTAGCGGGTCCGAGACCCAGTACTTC. This gives the protein CASSPRLSGSETQYF.

Comment on this clonotype: One end of the junction is discordant with germline, which a read error may explain. This chain links TRBV7-2 with TRBJ2-5; no definite D call. Germline-derived CDR1 and CDR2 are SGHTA and FQGNSA. CDR3 length equals 13 residues. The CDR3 region has the DNA TGTGCCAGCAGCTCTAACCTGATAGAGACTCAGTACTTC. Translation: CASSSNLIETQYF. Using reference TRBV7-2 and TRBJ2-5 for the parts outside the CDR3, the full variable domain is GAGVSQSPSNKVTEKGKDVELRCDPISGHTALYWYRQSLGQGLEFLIYFQGNSAPDKSGLPSDRFSAERTGGSVSTLTIQRTQQEDSAVYLCASSSNLIETQYFGPGTRLLVL.

Concerning this clonotype itself: The junction departs from the called germline gene at one end, perhaps through a read error. The gene calls are TRBV12-3 or TRBV12-4 and TRBJ2-3, with D perhaps matching TRBD1 (5 bases). The length of the CDR3 is 15 residues. For the CDR3, the DNA is TGTGCCAGCACCACCTCGCAGGGAAACACAGATACGCGGTATTTT. Translated, it gives CASTTSQGNTDTRYF.

This clonotype was counted between two and nine times. V is TRBV24-1 and J is TRBJ2-1, with 7 nucleotides matching TRBD1. J was trimmed by 8 bases and V by 4 bases; bases with no gene match: 19. CDR1 and CDR2 from the germline V gene are KGHDR and SFDVKD. The CDR3 consists of 18 residues. For the CDR3, the DNA is TGTGCCACCAGTGAAACGGGGACAGCCTGGAACCCGGGTCATGAGCAGTTCTTC. Amino acids: CATSETGTAWNPGHEQFF.